This T cell receptor beta chain was retrieved from a study of OX40 agonist ivuxolimab in advanced cancers. About the research overall: Patients in the trial were receiving intravenous ivuxolimab every 2 weeks, at doses of 0.01 to 10 mg/kg.

Study results and caveats: CD8+ T cells showed, on average, more clonal expansion than CD4+ cells. The study found among the lowest clonal expansion in partial responders at 0.1-3.0 mg/kg. The investigators did not determine what antigen specificity the expanded peripheral T cells had.

Germline V gene sequence: CDR1 MDHEN, CDR2 SYDVKM. The CDR3 has 14 residues. The ends lost 6 bases at V and 3 bases at J; junction bases unmatched: 5. Some clones are missing from TCRdb's copy, which holds only in-frame ones; the method was immunoSEQ multiplex PCR. This table has under 55,000 clones, approximately 92% appearing once. A remark on this clone: Its target is not known.

The clonotype originates from an adult with an advanced solid tumor such as melanoma, head and neck, liver or kidney cancer. This sample comprised CD4+ or CD8+ T cells sorted from blood, obtained in a trial of the OX40 agonist ivuxolimab. The rearrangement joins TRBV28 to TRBJ2-7; 10 bases match TRBD2. CDR3 residues: CASSTGLANYEQYF. The CDR3 coding sequence is TGTGCCAGCAGCACGGGACTAGCGAACTACGAGCAGTACTTC. The complete variable domain, with remaining parts taken from reference TRBV28 and TRBJ2-7, reads DVKVTQSSRYLVKRTGEKVFLECVQDMDHENMFWYRQDPGLGLRLIYFSYDVKMKEKGDIPEGYSVSREKKERFSLILESASTNQTSMYLCASSTGLANYEQYFGPGTRLTVT.